Listed below are T cell receptor beta chains from one sample, sequenced in a study of PD-1 blockade in classical Hodgkin lymphoma. The table came from immunoSEQ multiplex PCR; TCRdb's copy has only in-frame clones and leaves some out. Of about 25,000 clones in the sample, 94% were seen once. The sample was peripheral blood mononuclear cells (PBMCs). These TCRs come from a human donor with classical Hodgkin lymphoma. The CDR3 runs from the conserved cysteine through the conserved F or W. Fields, in order: J gene, D gene, clone size, V gene, CDR3 DNA, CDR3 protein. The D gene is left open where the match is weak. A row's size may be missing; if present it is once, few, many or a size class.

TRBJ1-2,NA,NA,TRBV5-1,TGCGCCAGCAGCTTGGAGGGGCAGAATCCTAACTATGGCTACACCTTC,CASSLEGQNPNYGYTF
TRBJ2-3,TRBD2,NA,TRBV15,TGTGCCACCAGCAGAGATGGGGCGGGAGGTTCAGATACGCAGTATTTT,CATSRDGAGGSDTQYF
TRBJ2-7,NA,NA,TRBV19,TGTGCCAGTAGTTCCAGGGGGGACGAGCAGTACTTC,CASSSRGDEQYF
TRBJ1-2,NA,NA,TRBV6-6,TGTGCCAGCATTAAACCGGGGATCGGAAATGGCTACACCTTC,CASIKPGIGNGYTF
TRBJ2-7,NA,NA,TRBV11-2,TGTGCCAGCAGCCGGAATATACGCGGCGGGGTCTACGAGCAGTACTTC,CASSRNIRGGVYEQYF
TRBJ1-2,NA,once,TRBV19,TGTGCCAGTAGTATAGGGCAGGGGCCCTATGGCTACACCTTC,CASSIGQGPYGYTF
TRBJ1-2,TRBD1,NA,TRBV28,TGTGCCAGCAGTCCCCACAGGGGACGCGCGGGTGGCTACACCTTC,CASSPHRGRAGGYTF
TRBJ1-4,NA,once,TRBV23-1,TGCGCCAGCAGTCATCCCGACCGTGACTGGGGGGTGGGTGAAAAACTGTTTTTT,CASSHPDRDWGVGEKLFF
TRBJ2-4,NA,NA,TRBV7-9,TGTGCCAGCAGCTCGGAGGGAGACATTCAGTACTTC,CASSSEGDIQYF
TRBJ1-1,NA,NA,TRBV18,TGTGCCAGCTCACCTTATACAAGGGGGGAGAACACTGAAGCTTTCTTT,CASSPYTRGENTEAFF
TRBJ2-3,NA,NA,TRBV7-7,TGTGCCAGCAGCCTTCGGGTAGGGGGGACAGATACGCAGTATTTT,CASSLRVGGTDTQYF
TRBJ1-5,TRBD1,NA,TRBV6-1,TGTGCCAGCAGTGTGGACAGGGGCATCGGCAATCAGCCCCAGCATTTT,CASSVDRGIGNQPQHF
TRBJ1-5,NA,NA,TRBV5-1,TGCGCCAGCAGCCCCTCCGGGGTTAGCAATCAGCCCCAGCATTTT,CASSPSGVSNQPQHF
TRBJ1-5,TRBD1,NA,TRBV6-1,TGTGCCAGCAGTGCGACAGGGGGCCGACAGCCCCAGCATTTT,CASSATGGRQPQHF
TRBJ2-1,NA,NA,TRBV12-5,TGTGCTAGTGGTCCCCCCCCAGCGGGCTACAATGAGCAGTTCTTC,CASGPPPAGYNEQFF
TRBJ2-3,NA,NA,TRBV20-1,TGCAGTGCTCCCCCCCGCGGTACGCAGTATTTT,CSAPPRGTQYF
TRBJ1-2,NA,NA,TRBV30,TGTGCCTGGAGACGGGAAGACCAATATGGCTACACCTTC,CAWRREDQYGYTF
TRBJ2-2,NA,NA,TRBV6-6,TGTGCCAGCAGTTACTCCGACCCCCAAAGGGGCGGGGAGCTGTTTTTT,CASSYSDPQRGGELFF
TRBJ2-3,NA,NA,TRBV15,TGTGCCACCAGCAGGGACTTTTACACAGATACGCAGTATTTT,CATSRDFYTDTQYF
TRBJ1-6,NA,NA,TRBV4-2,TGTGCCAGCAGCCAAGATATATTAGCGGGGAGCACGGGGGGCTCCTATAATTCACCCCTCCACTTT,CASSQDILAGSTGGSYNSPLHF
TRBJ1-5,NA,NA,TRBV6-5,TGTGCCAGCAGTTACAAGGGCCCGAATCAGCCCCAGCATTTT,CASSYKGPNQPQHF
TRBJ2-7,TRBD1,NA,TRBV2,TGTGCCAGCCGGACAGGGTCCTACGAGCAGTACTTC,CASRTGSYEQYF
TRBJ2-7,TRBD2,NA,TRBV7-9,TGTGCCAGCAGCGCCCCGGAGCGGGGCATGTCCCACGAGCAGTACTTC,CASSAPERGMSHEQYF
TRBJ1-3,NA,NA,TRBV4-1,TGCGCCAGCAGCTCCGTGGCGGAGGGAAACACCATATATTTT,CASSSVAEGNTIYF
TRBJ2-7,NA,NA,TRBV7-2,TGTGCCAGCAGCTTAAGGCACGCGGCCGGTTCCTACGAGCAGTACTTC,CASSLRHAAGSYEQYF
TRBJ2-1,TRBD2,NA,TRBV5-4,TGTGCCAGCAGACAAGGACTAGCGGGGAACTACAATGAGCAGTTCTTC,CASRQGLAGNYNEQFF
TRBJ1-1,NA,NA,TRBV5-5,TGTGCCAGCAGCTTGAAAGGGGGTAGGTCGAGCACTGAAGCTTTCTTT,CASSLKGGRSSTEAFF
TRBJ2-7,TRBD1,NA,TRBV5-6,TGTGCCAGCAGCCGACAGGGGGGTTACGAGCAGTACTTC,CASSRQGGYEQYF
TRBJ2-7,NA,NA,TRBV29-1,TGCAGCGTTGAAAGGGGCCAGAGGCACGAGCAGTACTTC,CSVERGQRHEQYF
TRBJ1-3,NA,once,TRBV19,TGTGCCAGTAGTTCTCCCGGGCAGGATTCAACGAACACCATATATTTT,CASSSPGQDSTNTIYF
TRBJ1-5,NA,NA,TRBV4-2,TGTGCCAGCAGCCAGGAGAGAGGCAATCAGCCCCAGCATTTT,CASSQERGNQPQHF
TRBJ2-3,TRBD2,NA,TRBV7-6,TGTGCCAGCAGCCTCCGACTAGCGGGAGGGTCAGATACGCAGTATTTT,CASSLRLAGGSDTQYF
TRBJ2-5,TRBD2,NA,TRBV9,TGTGCCAGCAGCGTAGGACGAGCGGGGGGGCCGGTCCGGGAGACCCAGTACTTC,CASSVGRAGGPVRETQYF
TRBJ2-1,TRBD1,NA,TRBV2,TGTGCCAGCAGTTTGACAGGGGGGTACAATGAGCAGTTCTTC,CASSLTGGYNEQFF
TRBJ1-3,NA,NA,TRBV5-1,TGCGCCAGCAGCTTGGACAGGCCGAGCTCAGGAAACACCATATATTTT,CASSLDRPSSGNTIYF
TRBJ2-7,NA,NA,TRBV5-4,TGTGCCAGCAGCCGGCGGGGCCGTCGGGACGAGCAGTACTTC,CASSRRGRRDEQYF
TRBJ2-7,NA,NA,TRBV30,TGTGCCTGGGCACGGGAAGGTTACGAGCAGTACTTC,CAWAREGYEQYF
TRBJ2-1,NA,NA,TRBV7-2,TGTGCCAGCAGCCCCGGGGATCCATCCTACAATGAGCAGTTCTTC,CASSPGDPSYNEQFF
TRBJ2-5,TRBD2,NA,TRBV6-1,TGTGCCAGCAGTGAACCGGGACTATGGCAAGAGACCCAGTACTTC,CASSEPGLWQETQYF
TRBJ2-1,TRBD1,NA,TRBV9,TGTGCCAGCAGCGTAGGGGACAGGGTGACTAGAAATGAGCAGTTCTTC,CASSVGDRVTRNEQFF
TRBJ1-1,TRBD1,NA,TRBV13,TGTGCCAGCAGCTCAGGGACAGAGGTTGTGGCTTTCTTT,CASSSGTEVVAFF
TRBJ1-6,NA,NA,TRBV28,TGTGCCAGCAGTGGAGATGACTACCTCCACTTT,CASSGDDYLHF
TRBJ2-3,TRBD2,once,TRBV30,TGTGCCTGTTACTCACTAGCGGGAGCAGATACGCAGTATTTT,CACYSLAGADTQYF
TRBJ1-2,NA,NA,TRBV7-6,TGTGCCAGCAGCCCAAATTGGGGGGACTATGGCTACACCTTC,CASSPNWGDYGYTF
TRBJ1-1,NA,NA,TRBV11-3,TGTGCCAGCAGCTTAGAACAGGACCGTGAAGCTTTCTTT,CASSLEQDREAFF